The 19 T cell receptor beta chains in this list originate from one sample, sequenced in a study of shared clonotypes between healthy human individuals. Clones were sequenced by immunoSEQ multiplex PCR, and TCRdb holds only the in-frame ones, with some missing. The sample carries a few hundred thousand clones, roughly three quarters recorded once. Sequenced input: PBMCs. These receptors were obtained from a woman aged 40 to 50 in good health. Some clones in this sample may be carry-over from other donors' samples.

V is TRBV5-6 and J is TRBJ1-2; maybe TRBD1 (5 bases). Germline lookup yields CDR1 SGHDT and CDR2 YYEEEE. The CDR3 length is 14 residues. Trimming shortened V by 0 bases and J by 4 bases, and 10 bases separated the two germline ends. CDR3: CASSLGTQLYGYTF. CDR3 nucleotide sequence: TGTGCCAGCAGCTTGGGGACACAACTCTATGGCTACACCTTC.

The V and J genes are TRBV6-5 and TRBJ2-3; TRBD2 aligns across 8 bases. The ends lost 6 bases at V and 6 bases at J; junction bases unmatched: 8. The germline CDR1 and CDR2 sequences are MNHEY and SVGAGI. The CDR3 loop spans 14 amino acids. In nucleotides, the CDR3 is TGTGCCAGCAGAACACCCCGGGGGGGTGATACGCAGTATTTT. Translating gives CASRTPRGGDTQYF.

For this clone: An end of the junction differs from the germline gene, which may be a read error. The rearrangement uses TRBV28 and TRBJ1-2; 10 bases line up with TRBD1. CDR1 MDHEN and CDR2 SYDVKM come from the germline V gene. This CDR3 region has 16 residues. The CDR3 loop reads CASSLVGTGEVGGYAF. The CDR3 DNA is TGTGCCAGCAGTTTAGTGGGGACAGGGGAAGTCGGAGGCTACGCCTTC.

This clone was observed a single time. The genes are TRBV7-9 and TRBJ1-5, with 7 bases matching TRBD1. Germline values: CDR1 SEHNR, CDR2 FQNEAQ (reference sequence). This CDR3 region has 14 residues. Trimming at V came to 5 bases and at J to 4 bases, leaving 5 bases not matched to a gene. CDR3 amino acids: CASSVQGINQPQHF. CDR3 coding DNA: TGTGCCAGCAGCGTACAGGGGATAAATCAGCCCCAGCATTTT. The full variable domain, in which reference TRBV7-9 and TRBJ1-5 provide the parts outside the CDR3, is DTGVSQNPRHKITKRGQNVTFRCDPISEHNRLYWYRQTLGQGPEFLTYFQNEAQLEKSRLLSDRFSAERPKGSFSTLEIQRTEQGDSAMYLCASSVQGINQPQHFGDGTRLSIL.

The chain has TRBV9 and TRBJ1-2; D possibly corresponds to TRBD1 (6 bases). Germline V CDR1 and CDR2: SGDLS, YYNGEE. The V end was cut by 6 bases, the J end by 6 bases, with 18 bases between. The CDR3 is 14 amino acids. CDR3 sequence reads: CASNLRGQGHGYTF. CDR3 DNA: TGTGCCAGCAACTTACGGGGGCAGGGCCATGGCTACACCTTC. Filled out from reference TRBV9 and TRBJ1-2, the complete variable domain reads DSGVTQTPKHLITATGQRVTLRCSPRSGDLSVYWYQQSLDQGLQFLIQYYNGEERAKGNILERFSAQQFPDLHSELNLSSLELGDSALYFCASNLRGQGHGYTFGSGTRLTVV.

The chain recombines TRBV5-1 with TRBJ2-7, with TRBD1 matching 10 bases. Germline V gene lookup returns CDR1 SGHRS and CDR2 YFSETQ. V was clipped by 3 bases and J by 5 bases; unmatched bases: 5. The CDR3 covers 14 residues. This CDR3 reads CASSSTGGWDEQYF. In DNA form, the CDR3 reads TGCGCCAGCAGCTCGACAGGGGGCTGGGACGAGCAGTACTTC.

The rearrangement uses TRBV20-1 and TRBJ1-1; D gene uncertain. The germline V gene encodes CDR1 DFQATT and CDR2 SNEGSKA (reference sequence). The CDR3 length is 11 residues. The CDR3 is CSALGDGEAFF. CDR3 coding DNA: TGCAGCGCACTGGGTGACGGTGAAGCTTTCTTT.

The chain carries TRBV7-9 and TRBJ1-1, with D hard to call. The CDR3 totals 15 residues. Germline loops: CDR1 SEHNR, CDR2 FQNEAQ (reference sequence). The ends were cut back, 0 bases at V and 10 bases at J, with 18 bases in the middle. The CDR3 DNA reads TGTGCCAGCAGCTTAGCGTCGGCGGAGAGCAAAGGAGCTTTCTTT. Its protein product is CASSLASAESKGAFF.

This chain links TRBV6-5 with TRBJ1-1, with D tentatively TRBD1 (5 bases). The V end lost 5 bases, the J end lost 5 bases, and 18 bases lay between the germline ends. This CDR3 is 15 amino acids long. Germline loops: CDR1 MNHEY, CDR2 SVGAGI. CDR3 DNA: TGTGCCAGCAGTCCCGGTAGGGGAGGTGGTACTGAAGCTTTCTTT. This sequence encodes CASSPGRGGGTEAFF.

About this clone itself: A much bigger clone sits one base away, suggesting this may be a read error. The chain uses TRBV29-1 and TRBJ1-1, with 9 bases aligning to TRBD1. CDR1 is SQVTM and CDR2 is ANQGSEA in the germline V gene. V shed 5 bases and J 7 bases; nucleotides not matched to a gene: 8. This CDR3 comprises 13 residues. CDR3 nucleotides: TGCAGCGTTCCCGGGACAGGGAGGTTTGAAGCTTTCTTT. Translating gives CSVPGTGRFEAFF.

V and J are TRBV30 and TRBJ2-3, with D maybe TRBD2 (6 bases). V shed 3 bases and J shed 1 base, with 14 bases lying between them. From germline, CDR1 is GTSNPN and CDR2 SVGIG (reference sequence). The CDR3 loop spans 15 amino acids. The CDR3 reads CAWRGGRGRTDTQYF. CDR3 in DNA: TGTGCCTGGAGGGGGGGTCGCGGCCGCACAGATACGCAGTATTTT.

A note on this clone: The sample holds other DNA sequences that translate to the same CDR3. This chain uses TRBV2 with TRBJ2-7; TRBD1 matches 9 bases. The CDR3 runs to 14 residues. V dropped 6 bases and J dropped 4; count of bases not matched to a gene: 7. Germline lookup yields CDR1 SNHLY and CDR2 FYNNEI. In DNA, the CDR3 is TGTGCCAGCAGCGTACAGGGGGCGAGTTACGAGCAGTACTTC. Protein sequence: CASSVQGASYEQYF.

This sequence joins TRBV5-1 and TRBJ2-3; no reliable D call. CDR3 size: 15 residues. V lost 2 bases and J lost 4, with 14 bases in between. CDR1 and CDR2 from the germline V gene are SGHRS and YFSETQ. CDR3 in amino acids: CASSLGTSMADTQYF. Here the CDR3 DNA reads TGCGCCAGCAGCTTAGGAACCTCAATGGCAGATACGCAGTATTTT.

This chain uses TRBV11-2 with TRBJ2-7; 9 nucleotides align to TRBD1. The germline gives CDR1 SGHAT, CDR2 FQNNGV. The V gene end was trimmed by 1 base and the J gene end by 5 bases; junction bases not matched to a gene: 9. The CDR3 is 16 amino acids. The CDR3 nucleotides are TGTGCCAGCAGCTTAGCGGTTACAGGGGGCTTAAACGAGCAGTACTTC. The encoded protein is CASSLAVTGGLNEQYF.

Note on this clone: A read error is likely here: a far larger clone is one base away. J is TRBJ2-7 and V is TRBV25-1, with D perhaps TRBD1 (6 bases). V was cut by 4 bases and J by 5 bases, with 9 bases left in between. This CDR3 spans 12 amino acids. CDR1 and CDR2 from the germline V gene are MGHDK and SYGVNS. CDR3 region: CASSAEGDEQYF. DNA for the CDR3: TGTGCCAGCAGTGCCGAGGGGGACGAGCAGTACTTC.

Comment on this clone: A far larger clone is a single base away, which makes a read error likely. Here the CDR3 reads CSVIRAGEMYEQYF. Written as DNA, the CDR3 is TGCAGCGTTATTAGAGCGGGAGAGATGTACGAGCAGTACTTC. The genes are TRBV29-1 and TRBJ2-7, with 8 bases matching TRBD2. Trimming took 5 bases from V and 4 from J; bases not matched to a gene: 10. This CDR3 has 14 amino acids. Per the germline V gene, CDR1 is SQVTM and CDR2 is ANQGSEA.

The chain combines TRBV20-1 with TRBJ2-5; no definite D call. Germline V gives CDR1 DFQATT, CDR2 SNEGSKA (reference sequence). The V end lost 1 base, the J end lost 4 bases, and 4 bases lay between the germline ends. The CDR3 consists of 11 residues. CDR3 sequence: CSARGGETQYF. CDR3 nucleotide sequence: TGCAGTGCTAGAGGTGGAGAGACCCAGTACTTC.

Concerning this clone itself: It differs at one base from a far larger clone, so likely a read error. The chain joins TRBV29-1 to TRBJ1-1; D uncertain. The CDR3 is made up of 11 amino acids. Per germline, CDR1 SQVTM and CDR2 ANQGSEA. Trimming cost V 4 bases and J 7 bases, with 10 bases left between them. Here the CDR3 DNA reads TGCAGCGTTGCCCGAGGCAATGAAGCTTTCTTT. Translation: CSVARGNEAFF. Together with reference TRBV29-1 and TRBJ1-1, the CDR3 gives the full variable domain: SAVISQKPSRDICQRGTSLTIQCQVDSQVTMMFWYRQQPGQSLTLIATANQGSEATYESGFVIDKFPISRPNLTFSTLTVSNMSPEDSSIYLCSVARGNEAFFGQGTRLTVV.

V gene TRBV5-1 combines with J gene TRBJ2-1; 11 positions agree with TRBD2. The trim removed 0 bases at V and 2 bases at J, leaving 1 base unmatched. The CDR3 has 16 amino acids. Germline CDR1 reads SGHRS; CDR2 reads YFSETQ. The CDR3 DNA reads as TGCGCCAGCAGCTTGGGACTAGCGGGAACCTACAATGAGCAGTTCTTC. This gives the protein CASSLGLAGTYNEQFF.